This passage covers 19 T cell receptor beta chains from one sample sequenced in a study of blood T cell repertoires in COVID-19. Clones were sequenced by immunoSEQ multiplex PCR, and TCRdb holds only the in-frame ones, with some missing. In the table there are about 150,000 clones, 75% to 90% of which are singletons. The sample taken for sequencing was peripheral blood. These receptors were obtained from a man in his fifties with active COVID-19.

This chain uses TRBV4-2 with TRBJ2-7; tentatively, D is TRBD2 (6 bases). The CDR3 spans 14 residues. From germline, CDR1 is LGHNA and CDR2 YNFKEQ. V lost 4 bases, J lost 6 bases, and 16 bases lay in between. This CDR3 reads CASSLLGGWGEQYF. Here the CDR3 DNA reads TGTGCCAGCAGCCTCCTGGGGGGTTGGGGCGAGCAGTACTTC.

This clone was seen just once. The rearrangement links TRBV3-1 (or the pseudogene TRBV3-2) to TRBJ1-1; D unclear. V was clipped by 5 bases and J by 3 bases, with 10 bases between them. Germline V gene sequence: CDR1 LGHDT, CDR2 YNNKEL (reference sequence). The CDR3 length is 13 residues. CDR3 coding DNA: TGTGCCAGCAGCTTCGACATTTACACTGAAGCTTTCTTT. Translating gives CASSFDIYTEAFF.

The chain uses TRBV3-1 (or the pseudogene TRBV3-2) and TRBJ2-3; maybe TRBD1 (5 bases). The CDR3 runs 15 residues. CDR1 and CDR2 from the germline V gene are LGHDT and YNNKEL (reference sequence). The V end lost 4 bases, the J end lost 6 bases, and 17 bases lay between the germline ends. The DNA of the CDR3 is TGTGCCAGCAGCCGCAGGGCGGAGTTACGCGATACGCAGTATTTT. Protein product: CASSRRAELRDTQYF.

The gene calls are TRBV5-4 and TRBJ1-2; 7 bases match TRBD1. V gave up 4 bases and J gave up 3 bases; unmatched junction bases: 9. The CDR3 has 15 amino acids. The V gene's germline CDR1 is SGHNT and CDR2 YYREEE (reference sequence). The CDR3 loop reads CASSTARGQDYGYTF. The CDR3 nucleotides are TGTGCCAGCAGCACCGCTAGGGGGCAGGACTATGGCTACACCTTC.

J is TRBJ1-5 and V is TRBV6-6; 8 bases align to TRBD1. The CDR3 consists of 15 residues. The germline gives CDR1 MNHNY, CDR2 SVGAGI (reference sequence). Losses at the gene ends were 6 bases for V and 6 bases for J; bases not matched to a gene: 10. The CDR3 nucleotides read TGTGCCAGCAGGGGACAGGTTCCAGGGAGTCAGCCCCAGCATTTT. The encoded protein is CASRGQVPGSQPQHF.

This chain uses TRBV3-1 (or the pseudogene TRBV3-2) with TRBJ2-1, with TRBD2 as a possible D gene (5 bases). V lost 4 bases and J 4 bases, leaving 20 bases between the germline ends. CDR3 length: 17 amino acids. Germline CDR1 is LGHDT and CDR2 is YNNKEL (reference sequence). CDR3 nucleotide sequence: TGTGCCAGCAGCCGCCTTGACCCTAGCTCTCCTTACAATGAGCAGTTCTTC. This translates into CASSRLDPSSPYNEQFF.

This chain uses TRBV2 with TRBJ1-2; 8 positions match TRBD1. V gave up 2 bases and J gave up 8 bases; unmatched junction bases: 7. CDR3 size: 14 residues. Per germline, CDR1 SNHLY and CDR2 FYNNEI. CDR3 in amino acids: CASSEQGAFRGYTF. CDR3 nucleotide sequence: TGTGCCAGCAGTGAACAGGGGGCCTTTCGGGGCTACACCTTC.

This clone was picked up one time. This chain links TRBV12-3 or TRBV12-4 with TRBJ2-2, with 8 bases fitting TRBD1. This CDR3 comprises 12 residues. V shed 6 bases and J 6 bases; nucleotides not matched to a gene: 0. The CDR3 protein is CASSRGPGELFF. CDR3 DNA: TGTGCCAGCAGCAGGGGGCCCGGGGAGCTGTTTTTT.

This chain links TRBV27 with TRBJ1-2; D unclear. Germline V gene data show CDR1 as MNHEY and CDR2 as SMNVEV (reference sequence). The CDR3 contains 13 residues. With 9 bases removed from V and 4 bases from J, the gap between germline ends came to 15 bases. The CDR3 reads CASRPYRGYGYTF. CDR3 DNA sequence: TGTGCCAGTAGGCCTTATCGGGGCTATGGCTACACCTTC.

The gene calls are TRBV25-1 and TRBJ2-5; a weak D match, TRBD2 (6 bases). Germline CDR1 reads MGHDK; CDR2 reads SYGVNS. V gave up 10 bases and J gave up 0 bases, with 21 bases separating them. CDR3 length: 16 residues. The chain's CDR3 is CATSSGAMPHQETQYF. Written as DNA, the CDR3 is TGTGCCACCTCTTCGGGAGCTATGCCGCACCAAGAGACCCAGTACTTC.

The J gene is TRBJ1-1, the V gene TRBV19, with D perhaps TRBD1 (5 bases). Trimming took off 1 base at V and 6 bases at J, with 9 bases between the two ends. Germline V lookup: CDR1 LNHDA, CDR2 SQIVND (reference sequence). This CDR3 is 13 amino acids long. CDR3 DNA sequence: TGTGCCAGTAGTATAGCTACGACAGCTGAAGCTTTCTTT. It codes for CASSIATTAEAFF.

The sample holds one count of this clone. The genes are TRBV4-1 and TRBJ2-4; the D gene is possibly TRBD2 (5 bases). The V end was cut by 4 bases, the J end by 1 base, with 11 bases between. The CDR3 is made up of 15 amino acids. The germline CDR1 and CDR2 sequences are MGHRA and YSYEKL. CDR3 region: CASSLAPEAKNIQYF. The CDR3 DNA reads TGCGCCAGCAGCCTAGCGCCGGAGGCCAAAAACATTCAGTACTTC.

This clone showed up just a few times. The rearrangement links TRBV5-1 to TRBJ2-7, with D perhaps matching TRBD1 (6 bases). The V gene's germline CDR1 is SGHRS and CDR2 YFSETQ. With 4 bases removed from V and 3 bases from J, the gap between germline ends came to 14 bases. The CDR3 loop spans 14 amino acids. This CDR3 is CASSQTDRNYEQYF. For the CDR3, the DNA is TGCGCCAGCAGCCAGACGGACAGAAACTACGAGCAGTACTTC.

The chain uses TRBV5-1 and TRBJ2-7; 8 bases match TRBD1. The germline gives CDR1 SGHRS, CDR2 YFSETQ. This CDR3 has 15 residues. V lost 3 bases, J lost 7 bases, and 12 bases stayed unmatched. CDR3 loop: CASSWDGQGAVEQYF. Here the CDR3 DNA reads TGCGCCAGCAGCTGGGACGGACAGGGAGCTGTAGAGCAGTACTTC.

The rearrangement joins TRBV6-5 to TRBJ1-1; 8 nucleotides agree with TRBD1. Germline trimming cut 7 bases from V and 11 bases from J; bases unmatched to any gene: 6. Per the germline V gene, CDR1 is MNHEY and CDR2 is SVGAGI. There are 11 residues in the CDR3. The CDR3 DNA reads TGTGCCAGCAAGTCAGGGGGCCGGGCTTTCTTT. Protein: CASKSGGRAFF.

The chain joins TRBV3-1 (or the pseudogene TRBV3-2) to TRBJ1-2; D gene uncertain. The CDR3 totals 13 residues. V was clipped by 1 base and J by 4 bases, with 7 bases between them. In germline, CDR1 is LGHDT, CDR2 YNNKEL (reference sequence). The chain's CDR3 is CASSQGGSYGYTF. CDR3 sequence (DNA): TGTGCCAGCAGCCAAGGAGGAAGCTATGGCTACACCTTC.

The count of this clone is one. The chain couples TRBV2 to TRBJ2-7, with D possibly TRBD2 on 5 matching bases. The CDR3 runs 18 residues. Trimming shortened V by 6 bases and J by 0 bases, and 24 bases separated the two germline ends. The germline V gene encodes CDR1 SNHLY and CDR2 FYNNEI. The CDR3 here is CASSPGVLPFLLSYEQYF. The CDR3 DNA follows: TGTGCCAGCAGCCCCGGGGTCTTGCCCTTCCTCCTCTCCTACGAGCAGTACTTC.

J is TRBJ1-3 and V is TRBV19; D gene ambiguous. Germline V gene lookup returns CDR1 LNHDA and CDR2 SQIVND (reference sequence). V lost 11 bases and J lost 1, with 18 bases in between. This CDR3 contains 15 residues. The CDR3: CAGIRGRFSGNTIYF. The DNA of the CDR3 is TGTGCCGGCATCCGCGGGCGTTTTTCTGGAAACACCATATATTTT.

This clone was counted once. This chain links TRBV4-1 with TRBJ2-2; the match to TRBD2 covers 11 bases. Germline CDR1 is MGHRA and CDR2 is YSYEKL. V gave up 1 base and J gave up 6 bases; unmatched junction bases: 7. This CDR3 has 17 amino acids. CDR3 coding DNA: TGCGCCAGCAGCCAAGTCCTAGCGGGGGGCCCCTCCGGGGAGCTGTTTTTT. Amino acids: CASSQVLAGGPSGELFF.